The 17 T cell receptor beta chains given below trace back to one sample, sequenced in a study of Graves' ophthalmopathy and Graves' hyperthyroidism. TCR beta CDR3 regions were amplified from RNA transcripts. Second-round multiplex PCR followed a first-round RT-PCR using HTBI primers. TCRdb analysed the multiplex PCR reads with MiXCR anew, one entry per CDR3 protein. There are about 640,000 distinct CDR3 sequences in the sample; roughly two fifths occur only once, and about 3.3% lies in the top ten. Sequencing input: peripheral blood. The receptors were gathered from an adult man with Graves' ophthalmopathy.

This clonotype turned up a few times. The rearrangement joins TRBV20-1 to TRBJ1-5; D unclear. Trimming stripped 6 bases from V and 6 bases from J, with 24 bases between. The length of the CDR3 is 16 residues. Germline V gene sequence: CDR1 DFQATT, CDR2 SNEGSKA (reference sequence). This chain's CDR3 is CSASQGAIESAQPQHF. The CDR3 region has the DNA TGCAGTGCGAGCCAAGGTGCTATTGAATCCGCTCAGCCCCAGCATTTT.

This clonotype has only a few counts. Germline and junction disagree at one end, which may indicate a read error. The chain links TRBV10-3 to TRBJ2-5; TRBD1 matches 8 bases. Germline V gene lookup returns CDR1 ENHRY and CDR2 SYGVKD. The CDR3 has 16 residues. CDR3 sequence reads: CASSEVTGQGGETQYF. The CDR3 DNA reads TGTGCCAGCAGTGAAGTAACTGGACAGGGCGGTGAGACCCAGTACTTC.

This chain uses TRBV7-9 with TRBJ1-4; D remains unclear. Germline values: CDR1 SEHNR, CDR2 FQNEAQ (reference sequence). Trimming removed 1 base at V and 0 bases at J, with 18 bases between. The CDR3 extends over 19 amino acids. The CDR3 here is CASSLELFFETATNEKLFF. CDR3 sequence (DNA): TGTGCCAGCAGCTTAGAATTGTTTTTTGAGACGGCAACTAATGAAAAACTGTTTTTT.

The V and J genes are TRBV9 and TRBJ1-2, with D perhaps TRBD1 (5 bases). Germline V lookup: CDR1 SGDLS, CDR2 YYNGEE. The CDR3 runs to 16 residues. With 5 bases removed from V and 0 bases from J, the gap between germline ends came to 17 bases. CDR3 DNA sequence: TGTGCCAGCAGTGGGGGGACGGGATTTGCTAACTATGGCTACACCTTC. It encodes CASSGGTGFANYGYTF.

The rearrangement joins TRBV29-1 to TRBJ1-3; 7 bases match TRBD1. With 7 bases clipped from V and 8 bases from J, the junction kept 14 bases outside the gene matches. The CDR3 is 14 residues long. Germline V gene data show CDR1 as SQVTM and CDR2 as ANQGSEA. The CDR3 protein is CSAGGGWRGYTIYF. The DNA of the CDR3 is TGCAGCGCAGGGGGGGGATGGCGGGGCTACACCATATATTTT.

This clonotype came up a few times. The chain couples TRBV7-2 to TRBJ1-2; the D gene is possibly TRBD1 (5 bases). The CDR3 is 15 residues long. Trimming shortened V by 3 bases and J by 6 bases, and 17 bases separated the two germline ends. Germline CDR1 and CDR2: SGHTA and FQGNSA. The DNA of the CDR3 is TGTGCCAGCAGCTTTAACTCCGGGACCTCGGATGGCTACACCTTC. This sequence encodes CASSFNSGTSDGYTF.

This clonotype was detected many times. The chain links TRBV5-1 to TRBJ1-2, with D possibly being TRBD1 (5 bases). The V end lost 5 bases, the J end lost 6 bases, and 17 bases lay between the germline ends. There are 14 residues in the CDR3. Germline V gene data show CDR1 as SGHRS and CDR2 as YFSETQ. CDR3 residues: CASSYRGTSDGYTF. In DNA, the CDR3 is TGCGCCAGCAGTTATAGGGGAACGAGCGATGGCTACACCTTC.

This clonotype was observed many times. This sequence joins TRBV6-2 or TRBV6-3 and TRBJ2-5; the D is unclear. V was shortened by 2 bases and J by 2 bases, with 3 bases between the two germline ends. CDR1 and CDR2 (germline): MNHEY, SVGEGT. This CDR3 spans 12 amino acids. The CDR3 nucleotides read TGTGCCAGCAGTTACACGCAAGAGACCCAGTACTTC. Its protein product is CASSYTQETQYF.

This clonotype was observed a handful of times. The chain couples TRBV7-8 to TRBJ2-2, with TRBD2 matching over 12 bases. CDR3 length: 20 residues. The germline V gene encodes CDR1 SGHVS and CDR2 FQNEAQ. Trimming at V came to 5 bases and at J to 2 bases, leaving 15 bases not matched to a gene. The CDR3 loop reads CASSKRLAGGHGLNTGELFF. The CDR3 bases are TGTGCCAGCAGCAAGCGTCTAGCGGGGGGGCATGGATTAAACACCGGGGAGCTGTTTTTT.

This clonotype occurred a few times. This chain links TRBV12-3 or TRBV12-4 with TRBJ2-7; TRBD2 aligns across 9 bases. V lost 8 bases to trimming and J lost 2 bases; unmatched junction nucleotides: 10. CDR3 length equals 15 residues. The CDR3 protein is CASGSAGGGPYEQYF. DNA of the CDR3: TGTGCCAGCGGGTCAGCGGGAGGCGGGCCCTACGAGCAGTACTTC.

Many counts were recorded for this clonotype. This chain joins TRBV24-1 and TRBJ2-5; TRBD1 might be the D (7 bases). CDR1 is KGHDR and CDR2 is SFDVKD in the germline V gene. The CDR3 contains 16 residues. V lost 2 bases to trimming and J lost 2 bases, with 14 bases between them. Here the CDR3 reads CATSDSQTGRQETQYF. In DNA, the CDR3 is TGTGCCACCAGTGATTCGCAGACAGGGAGGCAAGAGACCCAGTACTTC.

This chain uses TRBV25-1 with TRBJ2-2, with TRBD2 identical over 10 bases. Germline CDR1 reads MGHDK; CDR2 reads SYGVNS. J gave up 2 bases and V 6 bases, and 12 bases lay outside the gene matches. The CDR3 sequence is 18 residues long. CDR3 residues: CASSQAGELAGNTGELFF. CDR3 coding DNA: TGTGCCAGCAGCCAAGCGGGGGAACTAGCGGGAAACACCGGGGAGCTGTTTTTT.

This rearrangement joins TRBV5-4 to TRBJ2-2, with a possible D match to TRBD1 (6 bases). The CDR3 extends over 15 amino acids. CDR1 and CDR2 from the germline V gene are SGHNT and YYREEE (reference sequence). The V gene lost 4 bases and the J gene lost 3 bases, with 13 bases spanning the gap. CDR3 sequence reads: CASSRTQGDTGELFF. CDR3 bases: TGTGCCAGCAGCAGAACACAGGGAGACACCGGGGAGCTGTTTTTT.

This chain connects TRBV14 to TRBJ2-7; no definite D call. Germline values: CDR1 SGHDN, CDR2 FVKESK. The V and J ends lost 4 bases and 0 bases respectively, with 10 bases between them. This CDR3 has 14 amino acids. CDR3 sequence (DNA): TGTGCCAGCAGCCTTCAACAGCGCTCCTACGAGCAGTACTTC. This encodes CASSLQQRSYEQYF.

Remarks on this clonotype: This may arise from a read error, as a much more abundant clone is one base away. For the CDR3, the DNA is TGTGCCAGTAGTTTGGAGGGCCGCGGAGCGGGTGGTGAGACCCAGTGCTTC. Amino acid sequence: CASSLEGRGAGGETQCF. The chain uses TRBV19 and TRBJ2-5; tentatively, D is TRBD2 (6 bases). The CDR3 length is 17 residues. From germline, CDR1 is LNHDA and CDR2 SQIVND (reference sequence).

The chain uses TRBV5-6 and TRBJ2-2; D ambiguous. Germline assignment: CDR1 SGHDT and CDR2 YYEEEE. V shed 2 bases and J shed 1 base, with 12 bases lying between them. The CDR3 is 16 residues long. The DNA of the CDR3 is TGTGCCAGCAGCTTCCCCGGAGTACGGAACACCGGGGAGCTGTTTTTT. This gives the protein CASSFPGVRNTGELFF.

This clonotype has at least ten counts. V usage is TRBV6-6 and J usage is TRBJ1-5, with D possibly matching TRBD1 (6 bases). The CDR3 is 15 amino acids. Germline-derived CDR1 and CDR2 are MNHNY and SVGAGI (reference sequence). The V gene lost 4 bases and the J gene lost 2 bases, with 12 bases spanning the gap. CDR3 in amino acids: CASSSAAGGNQPQHF. In DNA, the CDR3 is TGTGCCAGCAGTTCGGCGGCAGGGGGCAATCAGCCCCAGCATTTT.